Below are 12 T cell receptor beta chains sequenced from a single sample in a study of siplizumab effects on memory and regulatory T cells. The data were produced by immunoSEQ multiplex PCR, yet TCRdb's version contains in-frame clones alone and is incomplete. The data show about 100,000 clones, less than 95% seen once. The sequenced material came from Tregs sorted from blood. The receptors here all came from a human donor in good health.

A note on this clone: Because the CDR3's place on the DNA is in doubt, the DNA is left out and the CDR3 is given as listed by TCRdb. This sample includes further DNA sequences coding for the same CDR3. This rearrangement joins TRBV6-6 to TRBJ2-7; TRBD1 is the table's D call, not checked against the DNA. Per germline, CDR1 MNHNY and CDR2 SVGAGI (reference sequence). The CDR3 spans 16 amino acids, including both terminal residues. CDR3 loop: CASSSSQTGDSYEQYF.

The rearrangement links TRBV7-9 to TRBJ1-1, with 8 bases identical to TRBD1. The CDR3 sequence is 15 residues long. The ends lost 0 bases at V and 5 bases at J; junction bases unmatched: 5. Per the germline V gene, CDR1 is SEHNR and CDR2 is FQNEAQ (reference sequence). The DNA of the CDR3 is TGTGCCAGCAGCTTAGCAGACAGGGGAGGGACTGAAGCTTTCTTT. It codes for CASSLADRGGTEAFF.

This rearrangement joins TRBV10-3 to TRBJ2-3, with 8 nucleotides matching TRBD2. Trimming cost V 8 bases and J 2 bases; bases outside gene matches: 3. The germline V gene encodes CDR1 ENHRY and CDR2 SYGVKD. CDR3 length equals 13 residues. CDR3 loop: CAIAGGNTDTQYF. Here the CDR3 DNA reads TGTGCCATCGCGGGGGGTAACACAGATACGCAGTATTTT.

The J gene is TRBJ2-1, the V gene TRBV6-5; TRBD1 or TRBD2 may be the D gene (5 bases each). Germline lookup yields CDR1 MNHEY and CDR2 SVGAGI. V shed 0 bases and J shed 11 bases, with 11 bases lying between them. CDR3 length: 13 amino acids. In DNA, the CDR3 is TGTGCCAGCAGTTACTCGAGGTCGGGGCAGCAGTTCTTC. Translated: CASSYSRSGQQFF.

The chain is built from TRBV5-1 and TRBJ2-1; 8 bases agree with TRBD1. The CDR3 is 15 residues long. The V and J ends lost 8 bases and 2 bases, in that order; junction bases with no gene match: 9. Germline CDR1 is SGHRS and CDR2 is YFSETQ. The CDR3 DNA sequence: TGCGCCAGTAAAGCCAGGGGGCAGGCCTACAATGAGCAGTTCTTC. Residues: CASKARGQAYNEQFF.

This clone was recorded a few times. CDR3 sequence reads: CASRRTGGNKKETQYF. The CDR3 nucleotides read TGTGCCAGTAGACGAACAGGCGGGAATAAAAAAGAGACCCAGTACTTC. This chain connects TRBV19 to TRBJ2-5; D might be TRBD2 (6 bases). The length of the CDR3 is 16 residues. Per germline, CDR1 LNHDA and CDR2 SQIVND (reference sequence). V lost 6 bases and J 3 bases, leaving 20 bases between the germline ends. Combining the CDR3 with reference TRBV19 and TRBJ2-5 gives the whole variable domain DGGITQSPKYLFRKEGQNVTLSCEQNLNHDAMYWYRQDPGQGLRLIYYSQIVNDFQKGDIAEGYSVSREKKESFPLTVTSAQKNPTAFYLCASRRTGGNKKETQYFGPGTRLLVL.

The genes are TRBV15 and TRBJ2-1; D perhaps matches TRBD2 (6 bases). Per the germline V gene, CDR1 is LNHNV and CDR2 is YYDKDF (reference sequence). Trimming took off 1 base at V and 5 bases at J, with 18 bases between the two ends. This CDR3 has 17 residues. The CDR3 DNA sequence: TGTGCCACCAGCAGAGCCCTCTTAGCGGCTTTTAACAATGAGCAGTTCTTC. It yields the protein CATSRALLAAFNNEQFF.

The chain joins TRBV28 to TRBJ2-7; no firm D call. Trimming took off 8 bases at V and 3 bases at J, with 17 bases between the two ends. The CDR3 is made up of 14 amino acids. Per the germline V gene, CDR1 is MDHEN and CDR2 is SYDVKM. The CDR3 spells CASAPGQFRYEQYF. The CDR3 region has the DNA TGTGCCAGCGCCCCCGGGCAGTTTCGCTACGAGCAGTACTTC.

CDR3 sequence: CASSKRGGETQYF. In nucleotides, the CDR3 is TGTGCCAGCAGCAAAAGGGGGGGAGAGACCCAGTACTTC. The genes are TRBV11-1 and TRBJ2-5; TRBD2 might be the D (7 bases). V was cut by 5 bases and J by 4 bases, with 11 bases left in between. CDR1 and CDR2 from the germline V gene are SGHAT and FQDESV (reference sequence). CDR3 size: 13 residues.

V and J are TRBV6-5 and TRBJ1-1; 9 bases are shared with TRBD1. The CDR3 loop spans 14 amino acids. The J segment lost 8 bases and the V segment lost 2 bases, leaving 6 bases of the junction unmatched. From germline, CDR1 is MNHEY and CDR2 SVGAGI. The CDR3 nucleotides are TGTGCCAGCAGTTACGCGGAGGGGACAGGGGAAGCTTTCTTT. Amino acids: CASSYAEGTGEAFF.

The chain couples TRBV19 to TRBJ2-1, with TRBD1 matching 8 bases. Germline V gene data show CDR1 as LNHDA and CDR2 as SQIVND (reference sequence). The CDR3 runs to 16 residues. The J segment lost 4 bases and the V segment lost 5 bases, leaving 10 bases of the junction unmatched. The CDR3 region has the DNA TGTGCCAGTAGTCCCACTCGAGGACAGGGTTACAATGAGCAGTTCTTC. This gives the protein CASSPTRGQGYNEQFF. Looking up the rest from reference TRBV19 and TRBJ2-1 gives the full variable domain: DGGITQSPKYLFRKEGQNVTLSCEQNLNHDAMYWYRQDPGQGLRLIYYSQIVNDFQKGDIAEGYSVSREKKESFPLTVTSAQKNPTAFYLCASSPTRGQGYNEQFFGPGTRLTVL.

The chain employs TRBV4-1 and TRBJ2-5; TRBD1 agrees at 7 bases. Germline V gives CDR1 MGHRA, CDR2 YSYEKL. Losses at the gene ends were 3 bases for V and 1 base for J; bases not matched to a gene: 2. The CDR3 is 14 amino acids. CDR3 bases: TGCGCCAGCAGCCACACAGGGGTCCAAGAGACCCAGTACTTC. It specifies CASSHTGVQETQYF.